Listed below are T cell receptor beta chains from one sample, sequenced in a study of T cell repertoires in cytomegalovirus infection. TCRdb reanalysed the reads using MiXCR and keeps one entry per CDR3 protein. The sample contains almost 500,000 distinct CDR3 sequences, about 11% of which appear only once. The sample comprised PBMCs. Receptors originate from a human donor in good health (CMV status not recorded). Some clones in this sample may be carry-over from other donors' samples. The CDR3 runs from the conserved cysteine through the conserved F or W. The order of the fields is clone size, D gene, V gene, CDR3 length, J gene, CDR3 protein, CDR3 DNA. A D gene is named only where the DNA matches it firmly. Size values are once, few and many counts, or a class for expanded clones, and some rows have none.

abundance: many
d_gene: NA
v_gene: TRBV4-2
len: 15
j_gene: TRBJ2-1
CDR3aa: CASSQDPEMDSQTTF
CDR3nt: TGTGCCAGCAGCCAAGATCCCGAAATGGACTCACAAACCACCTTC

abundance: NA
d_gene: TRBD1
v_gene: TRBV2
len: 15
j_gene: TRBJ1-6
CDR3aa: CASRTLRGRNSPLHF
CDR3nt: TGTGCCAGCAGAACTCTCAGGGGGCGAAATTCACCCCTCCACTTT

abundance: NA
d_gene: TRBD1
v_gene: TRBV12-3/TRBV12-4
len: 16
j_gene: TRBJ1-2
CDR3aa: CASSLLRTGGFYGYTF
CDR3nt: TGTGCCAGCAGTTTATTGAGGACAGGGGGTTTCTATGGCTACACCTTC

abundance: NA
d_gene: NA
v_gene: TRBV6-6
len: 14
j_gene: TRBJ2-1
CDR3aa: CATLISRGHNEQFF
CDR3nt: TGTGCCACCTTGATATCACGCGGACACAATGAGCAGTTCTTC

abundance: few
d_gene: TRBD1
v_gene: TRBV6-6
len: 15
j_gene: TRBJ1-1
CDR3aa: CASSYIAGGGTEAFF
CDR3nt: TGTGCCAGCAGTTACATAGCAGGGGGCGGCACTGAAGCTTTCTTT

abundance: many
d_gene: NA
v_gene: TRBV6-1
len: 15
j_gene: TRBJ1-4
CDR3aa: CASSGQGLLGEKLFF
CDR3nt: TGTGCCAGCAGTGGTCAGGGCTTACTTGGGGAAAAACTGTTTTTT

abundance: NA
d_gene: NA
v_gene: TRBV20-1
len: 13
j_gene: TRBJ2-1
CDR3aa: CSVPTGEGLRRFF
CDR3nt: TGCAGTGTCCCTACAGGTGAGGGGTTAAGAAGGTTCTTC

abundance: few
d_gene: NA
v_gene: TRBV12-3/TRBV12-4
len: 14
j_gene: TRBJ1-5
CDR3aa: CASSFGPGNQPQHF
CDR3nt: TGTGCCAGCAGTTTCGGCCCCGGTAATCAGCCCCAGCATTTT

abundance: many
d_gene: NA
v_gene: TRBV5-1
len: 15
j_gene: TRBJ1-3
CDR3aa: CASSLDQGYGNTIYF
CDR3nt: TGCGCCAGCAGTTTGGATCAGGGTTATGGAAACACCATATATTTT

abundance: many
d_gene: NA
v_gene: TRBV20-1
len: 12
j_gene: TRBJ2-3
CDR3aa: CSARGPRDTQYF
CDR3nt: TGCAGTGCCCGGGGCCCCAGGGATACGCAGTATTTT

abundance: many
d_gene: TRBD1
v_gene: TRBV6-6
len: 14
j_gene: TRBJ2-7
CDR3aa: CASSPRDRGSEQYF
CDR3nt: TGTGCCAGCAGTCCCCGGGACAGGGGGAGCGAGCAGTACTTC

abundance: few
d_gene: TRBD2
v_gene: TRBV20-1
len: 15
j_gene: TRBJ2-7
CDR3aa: CSALVRGGGGYEQYF
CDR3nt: TGCAGTGCCCTCGTGCGGGGGGGGGGAGGCTACGAGCAGTACTTC

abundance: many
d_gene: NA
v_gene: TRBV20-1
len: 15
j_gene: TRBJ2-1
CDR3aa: CSARDPKSSYNEQFF
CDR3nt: TGCAGTGCTAGAGATCCGAAAAGCTCCTACAATGAGCAGTTCTTC

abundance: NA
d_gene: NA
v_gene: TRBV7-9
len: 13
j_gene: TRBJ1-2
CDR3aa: CASLGSRSYGYTF
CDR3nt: TGTGCCAGCCTAGGGTCCAGGTCCTATGGCTACACCTTC

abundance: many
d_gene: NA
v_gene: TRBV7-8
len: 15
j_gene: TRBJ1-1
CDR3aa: CASSPSGRGFTEAFF
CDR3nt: TGTGCCAGCAGCCCCTCGGGGAGAGGGTTTACTGAAGCTTTCTTT

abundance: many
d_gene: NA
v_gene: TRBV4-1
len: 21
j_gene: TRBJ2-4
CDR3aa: CASSQLPRLSGPTSAGNIQYF
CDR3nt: TGCGCCAGCAGCCAACTGCCTCGCCTCTCAGGACCTACAAGCGCAGGAAACATTCAGTACTTC

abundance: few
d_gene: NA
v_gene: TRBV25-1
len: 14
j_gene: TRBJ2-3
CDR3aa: CASWGREIRDTQYF
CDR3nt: TGTGCCAGTTGGGGACGGGAGATCAGAGATACGCAGTATTTT

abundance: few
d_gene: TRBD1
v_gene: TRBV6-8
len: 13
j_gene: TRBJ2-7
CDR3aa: CASRGRGPYEQYF
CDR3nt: TGTGCCAGCAGGGGCAGGGGGCCCTACGAGCAGTACTTC

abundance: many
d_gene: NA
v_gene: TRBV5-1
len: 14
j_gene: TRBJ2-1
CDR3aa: CASSLGLVRNEQFF
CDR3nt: TGCGCCAGCAGCTTGGGACTAGTTAGGAATGAGCAGTTCTTC

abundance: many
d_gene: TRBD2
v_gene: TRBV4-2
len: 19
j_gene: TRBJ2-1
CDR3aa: CASSQVSVGLAGDNNEQFF
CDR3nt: TGTGCCAGCAGCCAAGTCTCTGTGGGGCTAGCGGGAGACAACAATGAGCAGTTCTTC

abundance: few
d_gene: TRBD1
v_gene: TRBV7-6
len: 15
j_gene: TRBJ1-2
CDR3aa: CASSLSTGAYVGYTF
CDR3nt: TGTGCCAGCAGCTTATCGACAGGGGCCTACGTAGGCTACACCTTC

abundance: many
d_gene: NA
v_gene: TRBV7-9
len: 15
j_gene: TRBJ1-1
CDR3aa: CASSLEGGFVTEAFF
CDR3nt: TGTGCCAGCAGCTTAGAGGGGGGCTTCGTCACTGAAGCTTTCTTT

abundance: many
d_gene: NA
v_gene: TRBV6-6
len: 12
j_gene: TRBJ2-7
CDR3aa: CASSYGSVEQYF
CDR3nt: TGTGCCAGCAGTTACGGGTCAGTCGAGCAGTACTTC

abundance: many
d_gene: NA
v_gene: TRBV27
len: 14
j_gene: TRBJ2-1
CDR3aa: CASSPPFGGNEQFF
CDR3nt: TGTGCCAGCAGTCCTCCCTTCGGGGGCAATGAGCAGTTCTTC

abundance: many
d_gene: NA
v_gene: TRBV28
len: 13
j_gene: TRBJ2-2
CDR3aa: CASRTQNTGELFF
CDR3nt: TGTGCCAGCAGGACTCAAAACACCGGGGAGCTGTTTTTT

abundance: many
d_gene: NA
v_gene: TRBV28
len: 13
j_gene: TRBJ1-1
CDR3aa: CASSPSLNTEAFF
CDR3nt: TGTGCCAGCAGCCCCTCTTTGAACACTGAAGCTTTCTTT